Listed here are 3 T cell receptor beta chains from one sample, sequenced in a study of shared clonotypes between healthy human individuals. Profiling relied on immunoSEQ multiplex PCR, and the TCRdb table lists in-frame clones only, not all of them. The sample carries about 2.1 million clones, about 93% recorded once. Terminally differentiated effector memory CD45RA+ cells were left out of the naive CD8 fraction, which was CD45RO-negative and positively selected for CCR7. The specimen sequenced was naive CD8+ T cells from PBMCs. The source is a man aged 18 to 35 in good health. Some clones in this sample may be carry-over from other donors' samples.

This CDR3 reads CASSEARGSVHEQYF. Written as DNA, the CDR3 is TGTGCCAGCAGTGAAGCGCGGGGCAGTGTCCACGAGCAGTACTTC. The chain carries TRBV2 and TRBJ2-7; weak D call: TRBD2 (6 bases). Germline V CDR1 and CDR2: SNHLY, FYNNEI. The CDR3 is made up of 15 amino acids. Trimming took off 0 bases at V and 5 bases at J, with 14 bases between the two ends.

This clone was picked up one time. The chain joins TRBV19 to TRBJ2-4; 11 bases map to TRBD1. Germline lookup yields CDR1 LNHDA and CDR2 SQIVND (reference sequence). V gave up 5 bases and J gave up 1 base; unmatched junction bases: 7. This CDR3 comprises 17 residues. DNA of the CDR3: TGTGCCAGTAGTCCCTGGACAGGGGGCTTGGCCAAAAACATTCAGTACTTC. As protein: CASSPWTGGLAKNIQYF.

The V gene is TRBV11-2, the J gene TRBJ2-5; D gene ambiguous. Germline V gene sequence: CDR1 SGHAT, CDR2 FQNNGV. Trimming stripped 8 bases from V and 3 bases from J, with 16 bases between. The CDR3 contains 14 residues. CDR3 sequence: CASQQVKLEETQYF. The DNA of the CDR3 is TGTGCCAGCCAGCAGGTTAAGTTGGAAGAGACCCAGTACTTC.